The clone carrying this T cell receptor (beta chain) was detected a few times. What it recognizes is unknown. This sample's time point: persistent/refractory GD, antithyroid drugs over 5 years with positive TRAb. PBMC RNA was the source of the TCR library. Patients of an endocrinology department in Xi'an, China, were included. The CDR3 contains 11 residues. Germline V lookup: CDR1 SQVTM, CDR2 ANQGSEA. Trimming stripped 7 bases from V and 15 bases from J, with 18 bases between. These data are taken from a study of regulatory T cells in long-lasting Graves disease. Study in general: Over 5 years on antithyroid drugs plus positive TSH receptor antibodies marked Graves' disease as persistent.

For TCR beta, libraries came from iRepertoire HTBI primers and Arm-PCR of CDR3 regions. TCRdb passed the multiplex PCR reads through MiXCR, listing each CDR3 protein once. There are about 660,000 distinct CDR3 sequences in the sample; about 30% occur only once, and about 40% lies in the top ten. Regarding the study as a whole: New patients shared 800 to 1,000 public clonotypes, and persistent patients shared more, with 2,500 to 3,000. The study found TRBV28, TRBJ1-2 and TRBJ2-5 favored in persistent disease.

The receptor comes from a female donor with Graves disease. V usage is TRBV29-1 and J usage is TRBJ1-4; D perhaps matches TRBD1 (6 bases). Sequenced material: peripheral blood mononuclear cells (PBMCs), taken when the disease was refractory, from a patient treated with antithyroid drugs. In nucleotides, the CDR3 is TGCAGCGCCATAGGGGGGGGTAGGGTGTTTTTT. Amino acids: CSAIGGGRVFF.